The 18 T cell receptor beta chains given below trace back to one sample, sequenced in a study of blood T cell repertoires in COVID-19. Using immunoSEQ multiplex PCR, the repertoire was profiled, and TCRdb retains in-frame clones only, with some absent. The table has some 150,000 clones, roughly 82% seen once. Sequenced sample: peripheral blood. The receptors come from a woman aged 45-65 years with acute or convalescent COVID-19.

J is TRBJ2-7 and V is TRBV9; D is possibly TRBD2 (6 bases). CDR1 and CDR2 (germline): SGDLS, YYNGEE. This CDR3 has 16 amino acids. The V end lost 0 bases, the J end lost 0 bases, and 13 bases lay between the germline ends. CDR3: CASSVGGGVSSYEQYF. CDR3 coding DNA: TGTGCCAGCAGCGTAGGGGGCGGGGTGAGCTCCTACGAGCAGTACTTC.

The chain employs TRBV6-2 or TRBV6-3 and TRBJ1-1; D might be TRBD1 (5 bases). V shed 6 bases and J shed 6 bases, with 14 bases lying between them. The CDR3 consists of 13 residues. Germline loops: CDR1 MNHEY, CDR2 SVGEGT. DNA for the CDR3: TGTGCCAGCAGCCGGGGGGGAACGGCTGAAGCTTTCTTT. Encoded protein: CASSRGGTAEAFF.

This chain connects TRBV5-1 to TRBJ1-2; 8 bases line up with TRBD1. CDR1 is SGHRS, CDR2 YFSETQ, per germline. CDR3 length equals 14 residues. V shed 4 bases, J shed 6 bases, and the junction held 8 bases outside the gene matches. CDR3 bases: TGCGCCAGCAGCCAACAGGGGGACTTGAATGGCTACACCTTC. It is translated as CASSQQGDLNGYTF.

The chain links TRBV7-2 to TRBJ2-3, with 15 bases lining up with TRBD2. The ends lost 5 bases at V and 5 bases at J; junction bases unmatched: 8. CDR3 size: 17 residues. From germline, CDR1 is SGHTA and CDR2 FQGNSA. The CDR3 DNA reads as TGTGCCAGCAGCCAGGGACTAGCGGGAGGTGTTGGAGATACGCAGTATTTT. Amino acids: CASSQGLAGGVGDTQYF.

The chain is built from TRBV19 and TRBJ1-5; unclear D gene. CDR1 and CDR2 from the germline V gene are LNHDA and SQIVND (reference sequence). Trimming pared 4 bases from V and 6 bases from J, leaving 7 bases between. The CDR3 contains 12 residues. CDR3 sequence: CASSSWAQPQHF. The CDR3, as DNA: TGTGCCAGTAGTAGCTGGGCTCAGCCCCAGCATTTT.

This clone was picked up one time. J is TRBJ1-1 and V is TRBV7-3; 9 bases agree with TRBD1. CDR3 length: 15 amino acids. Germline V CDR1 and CDR2: SGHTA, FQGTGA. Germline trimming cut 4 bases from V and 2 bases from J; bases unmatched to any gene: 5. The CDR3 loop is CASSSLGQGNTEAFF. For the CDR3, the DNA is TGTGCCAGCAGCTCCTTGGGACAGGGCAACACTGAAGCTTTCTTT.

This clone was seen only a few times. V and J are TRBV6-1 and TRBJ1-4; D possibly corresponds to TRBD1 (6 bases). The CDR3 is 14 residues long. Germline V gene data show CDR1 as MNHNS and CDR2 as SASEGT. Trimming took 2 bases from V and 5 from J, leaving 9 bases between them. CDR3 sequence reads: CASSETGYNEKLFF. In DNA, the CDR3 is TGTGCCAGCAGTGAAACAGGGTACAATGAAAAACTGTTTTTT.

The rearrangement links TRBV28 to TRBJ1-5; tentative D call: TRBD1 (6 bases). Germline loops: CDR1 MDHEN, CDR2 SYDVKM. Deletions cut 5 bases from V and 2 bases from J, with 13 bases between. CDR3 length: 15 residues. CDR3 amino acids: CASSSPDSRNQPQHF. In DNA form, the CDR3 reads TGTGCCAGCAGTAGCCCGGACAGCCGCAATCAGCCCCAGCATTTT.

V and J are TRBV9 and TRBJ2-7; 8 bases are a match to TRBD2. In germline, CDR1 is SGDLS, CDR2 YYNGEE. Losses at the gene ends were 0 bases for V and 2 bases for J; bases not matched to a gene: 7. CDR3 length: 16 residues. DNA of the CDR3: TGTGCCAGCAGCGTAGGGCCAACTAGCGGAACCTACGAGCAGTACTTC. It yields the protein CASSVGPTSGTYEQYF.

This clone was picked up a small number of times. J is TRBJ1-2 and V is TRBV29-1; D remains unclear. The V end was cut by 4 bases, the J end by 4 bases, with 7 bases between. The CDR3 spans 11 residues. Germline V gene sequence: CDR1 SQVTM, CDR2 ANQGSEA. The CDR3 spells CSVGVRYGYTF. Here the CDR3 DNA reads TGCAGCGTTGGAGTTCGCTATGGCTACACCTTC.

The CDR3 sequence: CASSQNGYGYTF. The CDR3 DNA reads TGTGCCAGCAGCCAAAACGGTTATGGCTACACCTTC. The chain joins TRBV7-8 to TRBJ1-2, with unresolved D. The CDR3 is made up of 12 amino acids. The V gene lost 5 bases and the J gene lost 5 bases, with 9 bases spanning the gap. Germline V gene lookup returns CDR1 SGHVS and CDR2 FQNEAQ. Using reference TRBV7-8 and TRBJ1-2 for the parts outside the CDR3, the full variable domain is GAGVSQSPRYKVAKRGQDVALRCDPISGHVSLFWYQQALGQGPEFLTYFQNEAQLDKSGLPSDRFFAERPEGSVSTLKIQRTQQEDSAVYLCASSQNGYGYTFGSGTRLTVV.

DNA for the CDR3: TGTGCCAGCAGACAAACTCGACAGGCCTACGAGCAGTACTTC. This encodes CASRQTRQAYEQYF. This chain links TRBV6-5 with TRBJ2-7; possibly TRBD1 for D (6 bases). This CDR3 region has 14 residues. Germline V CDR1 and CDR2: MNHEY, SVGAGI. V dropped 6 bases and J dropped 2 bases, with 14 bases sitting between them.

The chain combines TRBV6-5 with TRBJ1-1; maybe TRBD1 (5 bases). This CDR3 has 15 residues. Germline CDR1 MNHEY, CDR2 SVGAGI. The V end was cut by 4 bases, the J end by 7 bases, with 19 bases between. The CDR3: CASSSRRGKWSEAFF. The CDR3 region has the DNA TGTGCCAGCAGTTCGAGAAGGGGAAAATGGAGTGAAGCTTTCTTT.

The rearrangement links TRBV3-1 (or the pseudogene TRBV3-2) to TRBJ2-1; 8 positions match TRBD2. The ends lost 0 bases at V and 4 bases at J; junction bases unmatched: 2. Germline values: CDR1 LGHDT, CDR2 YNNKEL (reference sequence). CDR3 length: 15 residues. The CDR3 loop is CASSQDGTRYNEQFF. The CDR3 region has the DNA TGTGCCAGCAGCCAAGATGGGACTAGGTACAATGAGCAGTTCTTC.

This clone was counted between two and nine times. The genes are TRBV28 and TRBJ2-5, with D possibly matching TRBD2 (6 bases). The CDR3 is 13 amino acids. V was trimmed by 7 bases and J by 1 base, leaving 10 bases between them. Germline-derived CDR1 and CDR2 are MDHEN and SYDVKM. CDR3 amino acids: CASTRGTQETQYF. The CDR3 coding sequence is TGTGCCAGCACTCGCGGGACCCAAGAGACCCAGTACTTC.

The chain links TRBV11-3 to TRBJ2-7; TRBD1 might be the D (6 bases). Germline-derived CDR1 and CDR2 are SGHNT and YENEEA. The ends were cut back, 5 bases at V and 5 bases at J, with 13 bases in the middle. CDR3 length: 13 residues. The CDR3 loop reads CASSPNREDEQYF. The CDR3 DNA reads as TGTGCCAGCAGCCCTAACAGGGAAGACGAGCAGTACTTC.

The chain uses TRBV4-1 and TRBJ2-5; a weak D match, TRBD2 (6 bases). This CDR3 is 12 amino acids long. V gave up 0 bases and J gave up 9 bases, with 8 bases separating them. In germline, CDR1 is MGHRA, CDR2 YSYEKL. Here the CDR3 DNA reads TGCGCCAGCAGCCAAGACACTAGCCCCCAGTACTTC. It translates to CASSQDTSPQYF.

The gene calls are TRBV7-2 and TRBJ2-4; 11 bases agree with TRBD1. The trim removed 1 base at V and 11 bases at J, leaving 7 bases unmatched. In germline, CDR1 is SGHTA, CDR2 FQGNSA. This CDR3 comprises 15 residues. The CDR3 bases are TGTGCCAGCAGCTTAGGGGGACAGGGGGTCGTGTTTCAGTACTTC. The encoded protein is CASSLGGQGVVFQYF.